The next 21 T cell receptor beta chains were all read from a single sample in a study of circulating tumor DNA in untreated peripheral T-cell lymphoma. Sequencing was performed with immunoSEQ multiplex PCR; in TCRdb, only in-frame clones are kept and a portion is missing. Of about 10,000 clones in the sample, 80% to 85% were seen once. The sample consisted of tumor tissue. These receptors came from a human donor with peripheral T-cell lymphoma.

This chain connects TRBV19 to TRBJ2-1; 8 nucleotides agree with TRBD1. Germline lookup yields CDR1 LNHDA and CDR2 SQIVND (reference sequence). Losses at the gene ends were 5 bases for V and 3 bases for J; bases not matched to a gene: 6. The length of the CDR3 is 15 residues. Here the CDR3 reads CASSDDRGSYNEQFF. CDR3 coding DNA: TGTGCCAGTAGTGACGACAGGGGAAGCTACAATGAGCAGTTCTTC.

The chain carries TRBV12-5 and TRBJ1-4; D might be TRBD1 (6 bases). The germline V gene has CDR1 LGHNT and CDR2 FRNRAP. CDR3 size: 16 residues. V lost 1 base and J lost 8, with 17 bases in between. CDR3 coding DNA: TGTGCTAGTGGTTTGGGCACAGGGCCCTCGGGAGAAAAACTGTTTTTT. Translating gives CASGLGTGPSGEKLFF. The full variable domain, completed using reference TRBV12-5 and TRBJ1-4, is DARVTQTPRHKVTEMGQEVTMRCQPILGHNTVFWYRQTMMQGLELLAYFRNRAPLDDSGMPKDRFSAEMPDATLATLKIQPSEPRDSAVYFCASGLGTGPSGEKLFFGSGTQLSVL.

This chain uses TRBV19 with TRBJ1-5; 10 positions match TRBD1. Germline CDR1 is LNHDA and CDR2 is SQIVND (reference sequence). The junction had 2 bases not matched to a gene; V was cut back by 5 bases and J by 4 bases. The CDR3 is made up of 14 amino acids. The DNA of the CDR3 is TGTGCCAGTAGTTGGGACAGGGGTAATCAGCCCCAGCATTTT. Residues: CASSWDRGNQPQHF.

The rearrangement uses TRBV30 and TRBJ1-4; D possibly corresponds to TRBD1 (5 bases). CDR3 length equals 15 residues. The germline V gene encodes CDR1 GTSNPN and CDR2 SVGIG (reference sequence). The V end lost 1 base, the J end lost 8 bases, and 17 bases lay between the germline ends. CDR3 DNA: TGTGCCTGGAGTGGGGGGTGGGCAGCGGACGAAAAACTGTTTTTT. Protein sequence: CAWSGGWAADEKLFF.

This chain connects TRBV6-7 to TRBJ2-5; D not certain. TRBV6-7 is noted as an ORF with a role that remains uncertain. This CDR3 comprises 15 residues. V was clipped by 5 bases and J by 5 bases, with 18 bases between them. As DNA, the CDR3 is TGTGCCAGCAGTCCGGACGGACCTCATCGGGAGACCCAGTACTTC. Encoded protein: CASSPDGPHRETQYF.

This sequence joins TRBV10-2 and TRBJ2-7, with TRBD1 matching 9 bases. The CDR3 loop spans 15 amino acids. Trimming removed 0 bases from V and 5 bases from J; junction bases left unmatched: 5. The germline gives CDR1 WSHSY, CDR2 SAAADI. The CDR3 spells CASSESGQGFNEQYF. The CDR3 region has the DNA TGCGCCAGCAGTGAGTCGGGACAGGGATTCAACGAGCAGTACTTC.

The genes are TRBV18 and TRBJ1-5; D call uncertain. The CDR3 has 12 residues. In germline, CDR1 is KGHSH, CDR2 LQKENI. Trimming shortened V by 0 bases and J by 4 bases, and 1 base separated the two germline ends. CDR3 coding DNA: TGTGCCAGCTCACCACCGAATCAGCCCCAGCATTTT. Translation gives CASSPPNQPQHF.

This clone has only a few counts. The chain uses TRBV19 and TRBJ1-5, with a weak D call TRBD1 (6 bases). Trimming pared 3 bases from V and 0 bases from J, leaving 18 bases between. Germline values: CDR1 LNHDA, CDR2 SQIVND (reference sequence). CDR3 length: 18 residues. CDR3 sequence (DNA): TGTGCCAGTAGTATGGGGACCGGGACATCCTATAGCAATCAGCCCCAGCATTTT. Protein: CASSMGTGTSYSNQPQHF.

This chain uses TRBV7-5 with TRBJ2-3; the table's D call TRBD1 went unverified against the DNA. TRBV7-5 is labeled a pseudogene. CDR3 length: 14 residues. CDR3 nucleotides: TGTGCCAGCAGCTTATACACCCCCCCAGATACGCAGTATTTT. It is translated as CASSLYTPPDTQYF.

This clone has just a few counts. The genes are TRBV10-3 and TRBJ2-1; D gene uncertain. V lost 10 bases, J lost 0 bases, and 13 bases lay in between. Germline V gene data show CDR1 as ENHRY and CDR2 as SYGVKD. The CDR3 totals 14 residues. The CDR3 loop reads CASSFLSSYNEQFF. DNA for the CDR3: TGTGCCAGCTCCTTCCTAAGCTCCTACAATGAGCAGTTCTTC.

V and J are TRBV12-5 and TRBJ1-1; TRBD1 matches at 7 bases. The CDR3 spans 13 residues. Germline V gene lookup returns CDR1 LGHNT and CDR2 FRNRAP. V gave up 0 bases and J gave up 7 bases; unmatched junction bases: 2. The CDR3 coding sequence is TGTGCTAGTGGTTTGGTGGCAGGGGGTGAAGCTTTCTTT. Residues: CASGLVAGGEAFF.

J is TRBJ1-1 and V is TRBV11-3; 9 bases map to TRBD1. This CDR3 comprises 14 residues. Germline V gene data show CDR1 as SGHNT and CDR2 as YENEEA. V shed 5 bases, J shed 1 base, and the junction held 2 bases outside the gene matches. CDR3 amino acids: CASSLGQGNTEAFF. The CDR3, as DNA: TGTGCCAGCAGCYTGGGACAGGGGAACACTGAAGCTTTCTTT. The full variable domain, completed using reference TRBV11-3 and TRBJ1-1, is EAGVVQSPRYKIIEKKQPVAFWCNPISGHNTLYWYLQNLGQGPELLIRYENEEAVDDSQLPKDRFSAERLKGVDSTLKIQPAELGDSAVYLCASSLGQGNTEAFFGQGTRLTVV.

The chain has TRBV4-1 and TRBJ2-7, with TRBD2 as a possible D gene (6 bases). V lost 6 bases and J lost 3, with 12 bases in between. Germline CDR1 is MGHRA and CDR2 is YSYEKL. This CDR3 spans 13 amino acids. Here the CDR3 DNA reads TGCGCCAGCAGTCCGGGACTGCTCTACGAGCAGTACTTC. This sequence encodes CASSPGLLYEQYF.

This clone came up once. The chain uses TRBV6-8 and TRBJ2-7; 8 nucleotides agree with TRBD2. The V gene's germline CDR1 is MNHGY and CDR2 SAAAGT. Trimming at V came to 6 bases and at J to 0 bases, leaving 10 bases not matched to a gene. The CDR3 consists of 16 residues. For the CDR3, the DNA is TGTGCCAGCAGGGGGGTAGCGGGGCGAAGCTCCTACGAGCAGTACTTC. It specifies CASRGVAGRSSYEQYF.

The chain uses TRBV6-8 and TRBJ2-2, with D hard to call. Germline V CDR1 and CDR2: MNHGY, SAAAGT. The CDR3 is 13 amino acids. V was trimmed by 1 base and J by 5 bases, leaving 5 bases between them. The CDR3 DNA sequence: TGTGCCAGCAGTTACTGGAGTACCGGGGAGCTGTTTTTT. This gives the protein CASSYWSTGELFF.

J is TRBJ2-7 and V is TRBV12-5; D may be TRBD1 (5 bases). Per the germline V gene, CDR1 is LGHNT and CDR2 is FRNRAP. V was shortened by 4 bases and J by 8 bases, with 9 bases between the two germline ends. CDR3 length: 11 residues. The chain's CDR3 is CASGSLGQQYF. The CDR3 DNA follows: TGTGCTAGTGGTTCCCTGGGGCAGCAGTACTTC.

This clone was found a few times. The V and J genes are TRBV19 and TRBJ2-7, with D possibly TRBD1 on 6 matching bases. Germline CDR1 LNHDA, CDR2 SQIVND (reference sequence). The V and J ends lost 3 bases and 2 bases respectively, with 8 bases between them. This CDR3 contains 13 residues. The CDR3 loop reads CASSMGHTYEQYF. The CDR3, as DNA: TGTGCCAGTAGTATGGGACACACCTACGAGCAGTACTTC.

On this clone: One end of the junction does not line up with germline, which may come from a read error. The V call is TRBV6-8, the J call TRBJ2-1, with D hard to call. The CDR3 length is 13 residues. The germline V gene has CDR1 MNHGY and CDR2 SAAAGT. The chain's CDR3 is CASSYRRDKEQFF. In DNA, the CDR3 is TGTGCCAGCAGTTACCGCCGAGACAAGGAGCAGTTCTTC.

The J gene is TRBJ1-4, the V gene TRBV14; no definite D call. There are 14 residues in the CDR3. Germline CDR1 is SGHDN and CDR2 is FVKESK. The V end was cut by 6 bases, the J end by 10 bases, with 18 bases between. This CDR3 reads CASSPQERRGKLFF. The CDR3 DNA sequence: TGTGCCAGCAGTCCCCAAGAAAGACGAGGAAAACTGTTTTTT. The full variable domain, rest sourced from reference TRBV14 and TRBJ1-4, is EAGVTQFPSHSVIEKGQTVTLRCDPISGHDNLYWYRRVMGKEIKFLLHFVKESKQDESGMPNNRFLAERTGGTYSTLKVQPAELEDSGVYFCASSPQERRGKLFFGSGTQLSVL.

The chain carries TRBV30 and TRBJ2-4; no definite D call. The CDR3 consists of 11 residues. Germline CDR1 is GTSNPN and CDR2 is SVGIG (reference sequence). V shed 5 bases and J shed 4 bases, with 6 bases lying between them. CDR3 nucleotide sequence: TGTGCCTGGGCCGAAAAAAACATTCAGTACTTC. Encoded protein: CAWAEKNIQYF.

The chain employs TRBV30 and TRBJ2-3; D is tentatively TRBD1 or TRBD2 (5 bases each). The germline gives CDR1 GTSNPN, CDR2 SVGIG (reference sequence). Trimming pared 1 base from V and 4 bases from J, leaving 15 bases between. The CDR3 has 15 amino acids. For the CDR3, the DNA is TGTGCCTGGAGTGCCCACCCCGGGGCTTCAGATACGCAGTATTTT. It codes for CAWSAHPGASDTQYF. Filled out from reference TRBV30 and TRBJ2-3, the complete variable domain reads SQTIHQWPATLVQPVGSPLSLECTVEGTSNPNLYWYRQAAGRGLQLLFYSVGIGQISSEVPQNLSASRPQDRQFILSSKKLLLSDSGFYLCAWSAHPGASDTQYFGPGTRLTVL.